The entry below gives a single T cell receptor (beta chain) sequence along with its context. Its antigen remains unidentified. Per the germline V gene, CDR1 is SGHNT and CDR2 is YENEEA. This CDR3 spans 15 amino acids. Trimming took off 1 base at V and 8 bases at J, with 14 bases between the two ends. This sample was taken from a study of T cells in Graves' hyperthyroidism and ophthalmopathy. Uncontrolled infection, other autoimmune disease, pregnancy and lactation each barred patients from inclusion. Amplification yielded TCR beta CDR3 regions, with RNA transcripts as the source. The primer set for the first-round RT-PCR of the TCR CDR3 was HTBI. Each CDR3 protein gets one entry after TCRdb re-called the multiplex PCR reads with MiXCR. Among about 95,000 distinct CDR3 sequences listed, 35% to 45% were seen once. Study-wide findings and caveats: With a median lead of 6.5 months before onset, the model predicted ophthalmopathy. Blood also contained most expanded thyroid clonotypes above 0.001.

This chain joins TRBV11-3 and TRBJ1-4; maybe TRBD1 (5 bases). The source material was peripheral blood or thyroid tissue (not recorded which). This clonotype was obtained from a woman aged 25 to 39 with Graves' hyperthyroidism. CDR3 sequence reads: CASSLGHPRQEKLFF. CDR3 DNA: TGTGCCAGCAGCTTAGGACACCCACGACAGGAAAAACTGTTTTTT.